There are a few counts of the clone carrying this TCR beta chain. No antigen is known for it. This sample is part of a study of identical twins' blood T cells. Study-level findings and limits: Shared CDR3 clonotype counts between two donors mainly tracked the product of their cloneset sizes, twins included.

Per the germline V gene, CDR1 is KGHSH and CDR2 is LQKENI. The V end lost 3 bases, the J end lost 1 base, and 12 bases lay between the germline ends. The CDR3 runs to 15 residues. TCRdb itself ran the 5' RACE reads through MiXCR, one entry per CDR3 protein. The sample shows 300,000 to 450,000 distinct CDR3 sequences, about 28% of them seen only once. Material for sequencing was PBMCs. The V and J genes are TRBV18 and TRBJ1-1, with D possibly being TRBD1 (5 bases). The source of this sequence is a woman between 18 and 50 years old in good health. CDR3 loop: CASSPPRVWNTEAFF. The DNA for the CDR3 is TGTGCCAGCTCACCCCCCAGGGTATGGAACACTGAAGCTTTCTTT.